This entry describes one T cell receptor beta chain. The target antigen is unknown. These data are taken from a study of T cell clones after liver transplantation. In the study overall: Subjects received no induction therapy and standard immunosuppression until randomization at 12-24 months post-transplant.

Study findings and constraints: The donor-reactive repertoire was only partly measurable in two subjects, lacking donor cells.

The germline V gene has CDR1 MNHNS and CDR2 SASEGT. The length of the CDR3 is 14 residues. V lost 1 base and J lost 0, with 7 bases in between. The protocol was immunoSEQ multiplex PCR, while the TCRdb copy is restricted to in-frame clones and leaves out a portion. The sample holds tens of thousands of clones, roughly 71% seen once. The clonotype comes from a human patient who received a liver transplant. Some T cells may trace back to the graft donor. The chain couples TRBV6-1 to TRBJ2-7, with unresolved D. Specimen: CD4+ T cells from blood, collected at the 22-month timepoint. CDR3 loop: CASSEGPNSYEQYF. CDR3 nucleotide sequence: TGTGCCAGCAGTGAAGGGCCTAACTCCTACGAGCAGTACTTC.